This T cell receptor beta chain emerged from a study of blood T cell repertoires in COVID-19. Data came from immunoSEQ multiplex PCR; TCRdb stores just in-frame clones and leaves some out. The table records approximately 300,000 clones, around nine tenths of them present only once. The germline gives CDR1 MNHEY, CDR2 SMNVEV (reference sequence). V lost 7 bases, J lost 10 bases, and 6 bases stayed unmatched. This CDR3 comprises 13 residues. Cohort 3 donors were reported recovered after two negative PCRs, clearance, or symptom resolution. The chain couples TRBV27 to TRBJ1-4; TRBD1 aligns across 10 bases. The sequence came from a woman aged 18-35 years who had recovered from COVID-19. Source material: PBMCs or T cells enriched from blood (not recorded which). CDR3 coding DNA: TGTGCCAGCAAGGACAGGGGGTTGGGAAAACTGTTTTTT. This encodes CASKDRGLGKLFF.